Listed below are T cell receptor beta chains from one sample, sequenced in a study of patients and donors after allogeneic stem cell transplantation. From the RT-PCR reads, TCRdb called clonotypes with MiXCR, one entry per CDR3 protein. The sample shows about a million distinct CDR3 sequences, more than 15% of them seen only once. Sequenced input: blood, either unsorted or a sorted T cell fraction (not recorded which). The origin of the receptors is a human donor who was either an allogeneic HSCT recipient or a stem cell or donor lymphocyte infusion donor (not recorded which). It is not recorded whose cells these are; they may come from a transplant donor. Both conserved end residues are part of each CDR3. A D gene is named only where the DNA matches it firmly. The size entry is marked missing in some rows and otherwise reads once, few, many or a size class.

V gene	D gene	clone size	J gene	CDR3 DNA	CDR3 protein
TRBV19	TRBD2	once	TRBJ2-1	TGTGCCAGTAGTATGTGGGGGGGGAATGAGCAGTTCTTC	CASSMWGGNEQFF
TRBV9	TRBD2	few	TRBJ2-3	TGTGCCAGCAGCGGACGGACTAGCGGGGAATCAGATACGCAGTATTTT	CASSGRTSGESDTQYF
TRBV5-1	-	-	TRBJ2-2	TGCGCCAGCAGCCCGGGGTCTAGGAAGACCGGGGAGCTGTTTTTT	CASSPGSRKTGELFF
TRBV4-2	-	few	TRBJ2-3	TGTGCCAGCAGCCTAAAACCGAAAGGAGCAGATACGCAGTATTTT	CASSLKPKGADTQYF
TRBV7-2	-	few	TRBJ2-3	TGTGCCAGCAGCTTACAGCGGGCGACAGATACGCAGTATTTT	CASSLQRATDTQYF
TRBV28	-	few	TRBJ2-2	TGTGCCAGCAGTTTATGGGGACCGAACACCGGGGAGCTGTTTTTT	CASSLWGPNTGELFF
TRBV9	TRBD2	-	TRBJ2-3	TGTGCCAGCAGCGTAGATCCGGGGGGGTCCACAGATACGCAGTATTTT	CASSVDPGGSTDTQYF
TRBV5-1	TRBD1	few	TRBJ2-7	TGCGCCAGCAGCTTGGGACAGGGGGCGGCCGACGAGCAGTACTTC	CASSLGQGAADEQYF
TRBV20-1	TRBD2	few	TRBJ2-1	TGCAGTGCTCGCGGGAGGGCTAGTTGGGAGCAGTTCTTC	CSARGRASWEQFF
TRBV4-1	-	-	TRBJ1-2	TGCGCCAGCATAAAAAAACCCGGACAGACACTTAACTATGGCTACACCTTC	CASIKKPGQTLNYGYTF
TRBV11-1	TRBD2	few	TRBJ2-1	TGTGCCAGCAGCTTCGGGGCTAGCGGCTACAATGAGCAGTTCTTC	CASSFGASGYNEQFF
TRBV20-1	-	once	TRBJ2-7	TGCAGTGCCCTCAAGGGTTACGAGCAGTACTTC	CSALKGYEQYF
TRBV12-3/TRBV12-4	-	many	TRBJ2-7	TGTGCCAGCAGTTTTGGGGGAGGCGAGCAGTACTTC	CASSFGGGEQYF
TRBV20-1	-	-	TRBJ1-2	TGCAGTGTCCGACACCTATGGTATGGCTACACCTTC	CSVRHLWYGYTF
TRBV10-3	TRBD1	few	TRBJ1-5	TGTGCCATCACGGGACAGCGCAATCAGCCCCAGCATTTT	CAITGQRNQPQHF
TRBV12-3/TRBV12-4	TRBD1	-	TRBJ2-5	TGTGCCAGCAGTCGGACAGGCCAAGAGACCCAGTACTTC	CASSRTGQETQYF
TRBV5-1	-	-	TRBJ2-5	TGCGCCAGCAGAGGGGACTGGACGTGGCAAGAGACCCAGTACTTC	CASRGDWTWQETQYF
TRBV5-1	-	-	TRBJ1-1	TGCGCCAGCAGCTTGAACGGCAACAGGAACACTGAAGCTTTCTTT	CASSLNGNRNTEAFF
TRBV6-1	-	few	TRBJ1-1	TGTGCCAGCAGAAGGCGGGGCGGCACTGAAGCTTTCTTT	CASRRRGGTEAFF
TRBV2	-	-	TRBJ1-1	TGTGCCAGCAGTTCAGGGCCAGCTTTCTTT	CASSSGPAFF
TRBV20-1	-	few	TRBJ1-5	TGCAGTGCTAGAGAAGGGAGCAACTACAATCAGCCCCAGCATTTT	CSAREGSNYNQPQHF
TRBV6-2/TRBV6-3	-	-	TRBJ1-4	TGTGCCAGCGGACCTCAGGGCCGCGTAGAAGAAAAACTGTTTTTT	CASGPQGRVEEKLFF
TRBV3-1	-	once	TRBJ2-5	TGTGCCAGCAGCCAAGATACAGCGGGCGAGTATCAAGAGACCCAGTACTTC	CASSQDTAGEYQETQYF